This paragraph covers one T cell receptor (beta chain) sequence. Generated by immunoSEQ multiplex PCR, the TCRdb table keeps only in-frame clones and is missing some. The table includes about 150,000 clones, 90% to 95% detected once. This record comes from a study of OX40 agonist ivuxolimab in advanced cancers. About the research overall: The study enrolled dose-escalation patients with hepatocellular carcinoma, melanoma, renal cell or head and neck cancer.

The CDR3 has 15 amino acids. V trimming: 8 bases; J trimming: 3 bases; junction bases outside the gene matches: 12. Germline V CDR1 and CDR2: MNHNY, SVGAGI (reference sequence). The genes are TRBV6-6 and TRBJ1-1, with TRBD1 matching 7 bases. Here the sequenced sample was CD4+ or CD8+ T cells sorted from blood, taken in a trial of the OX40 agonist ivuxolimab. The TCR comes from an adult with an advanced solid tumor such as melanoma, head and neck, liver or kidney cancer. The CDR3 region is CASYTNRGGDTEAFF. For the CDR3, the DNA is TGTGCCAGCTATACCAACAGGGGAGGGGACACTGAAGCTTTCTTT.